The clone carrying this TCR beta chain was counted at least ten times. Its antigen is unidentified. PCR was performed a second time for about 7 to 11 cycles using a sample-barcoded 5' primer and a J-beta primer mix. TCRdb analysed the 5' RACE reads with MiXCR anew, one entry per CDR3 protein. The profile shows some 900,000 distinct CDR3 sequences, under 35% of them singletons. The CDR3 runs to 14 residues. V was cut by 3 bases and J by 2 bases, with 10 bases left in between. Germline-derived CDR1 and CDR2 are SGHTA and FQGNSA. These data belong to a study of blood T cells in healthy people across ages. Findings and caveats of the study: There were more naive CD4+ cells and higher diversity in long-lived donors than in aged donors. In older individuals, TCR beta diversity per million T cells was lower, falling roughly linearly with age. Unsorted PBMC input precluded a conclusive naive versus antigen-experienced comparison.

Each sample had at least 6.5 million PBMCs isolated. Sequenced material: blood. The receptor comes from a woman of 80 years or more in good health. The rearrangement uses TRBV7-2 and TRBJ1-2; D call uncertain. The CDR3 protein is CASSFLSKNYGYTF. As DNA, the CDR3 is TGTGCCAGCAGCTTCTTGTCTAAAAACTATGGCTACACCTTC.